The rows below give T cell receptor beta chains drawn from one sample of a study of regulatory T cells in long-lasting Graves disease. TCRdb re-called the multiplex PCR reads through MiXCR, storing one row per CDR3 protein. The data show hundreds of thousands of distinct CDR3 sequences, with about 13% seen just once and over 7.5% held by the top ten. The data also belong to a second study, concerning T cells in Graves' hyperthyroidism and ophthalmopathy.

This specimen consisted of peripheral blood mononuclear cells (PBMCs), obtained at new diagnosis, from a patient treated with antithyroid drugs. The origin of the receptors is a young man with Graves disease. Both conserved end residues are part of each CDR3. Each record gives: clone size, D gene, V gene, J gene, CDR3 length, CDR3 protein, CDR3 DNA. A D gene is named only where the DNA matches it firmly. Size tells how often a clone was seen (once, few, many) or the class of an expanded clone, and some rows leave it out.

clone_size: many; d_call: TRBD2; v_call: TRBV7-2; j_call: TRBJ2-1; cdr3_length: 17; cdr3_aa: CASSLELLAGVGNEQFF; cdr3_nt: TGTGCCAGCAGCTTAGAGTTGCTAGCGGGAGTGGGCAATGAGCAGTTCTTC
clone_size: few; d_call: TRBD1; v_call: TRBV11-2; j_call: TRBJ1-2; cdr3_length: 13; cdr3_aa: CASSLGTEYGYTF; cdr3_nt: TGTGCCAGCAGCTTGGGGACAGAGTATGGCTACACCTTC
clone_size: many; d_call: TRBD2; v_call: TRBV6-1; j_call: TRBJ2-3; cdr3_length: 18; cdr3_aa: CASSEVITGGRATDTQYF; cdr3_nt: TGTGCCAGCAGTGAAGTAATTACCGGCGGGAGGGCGACAGATACGCAGTATTTT
clone_size: .; d_call: TRBD2; v_call: TRBV20-1; j_call: TRBJ2-1; cdr3_length: 16; cdr3_aa: CSARLSELAGYNEQFF; cdr3_nt: TGCAGTGCTAGACTCTCAGAACTAGCGGGCTACAATGAGCAGTTCTTC
clone_size: many; d_call: .; v_call: TRBV27; j_call: TRBJ2-3; cdr3_length: 15; cdr3_aa: CASSSTTTNTDTQYF; cdr3_nt: TGTGCCAGCTCTTCAACAACTACTAACACAGATACGCAGTATTTT
clone_size: many; d_call: TRBD2; v_call: TRBV18; j_call: TRBJ2-7; cdr3_length: 16; cdr3_aa: CASSPVASGSSYEQYF; cdr3_nt: TGTGCCAGCTCACCAGTGGCTAGCGGGAGTTCCTACGAGCAGTACTTC
clone_size: many; d_call: TRBD1; v_call: TRBV29-1; j_call: TRBJ2-5; cdr3_length: 13; cdr3_aa: CSVDPSTGLTQYF; cdr3_nt: TGCAGCGTTGACCCTTCGACAGGGTTGACCCAGTACTTC
clone_size: few; d_call: .; v_call: TRBV29-1; j_call: TRBJ2-7; cdr3_length: 13; cdr3_aa: CSVRAGRTYEQYF; cdr3_nt: TGCAGCGTTCGTGCAGGGAGAACCTACGAGCAGTACTTC
clone_size: many; d_call: TRBD2; v_call: TRBV7-9; j_call: TRBJ2-3; cdr3_length: 15; cdr3_aa: CASSLNSGRSDTQYF; cdr3_nt: TGTGCCAGCAGCTTAAATAGCGGGAGGTCTGATACGCAGTATTTT
clone_size: few; d_call: TRBD1; v_call: TRBV30; j_call: TRBJ1-6; cdr3_length: 15; cdr3_aa: CAWRGTGDHNSPLHF; cdr3_nt: TGTGCCTGGAGAGGGACAGGCGACCATAATTCACCCCTCCACTTT
clone_size: few; d_call: .; v_call: TRBV7-9; j_call: TRBJ2-3; cdr3_length: 14; cdr3_aa: CATEQGISSDTQYF; cdr3_nt: TGTGCCACCGAACAGGGAATTAGTTCAGATACGCAGTATTTT
clone_size: many; d_call: .; v_call: TRBV18; j_call: TRBJ2-5; cdr3_length: 14; cdr3_aa: CASSPGQPQETQYF; cdr3_nt: TGTGCCAGCTCTCCGGGCCAACCTCAAGAGACCCAGTACTTC
clone_size: many; d_call: .; v_call: TRBV6-1; j_call: TRBJ2-7; cdr3_length: 15; cdr3_aa: CASSRTGLRSYEQYF; cdr3_nt: TGTGCCAGCAGTCGTACAGGGCTGAGGTCCTACGAGCAGTACTTC
clone_size: few; d_call: .; v_call: TRBV5-1; j_call: TRBJ2-5; cdr3_length: 13; cdr3_aa: CASSWTGQETQYF; cdr3_nt: TGCGCCAGCAGCTGGACTGGCCAAGAGACCCAGTACTTC
clone_size: many; d_call: .; v_call: TRBV20-1; j_call: TRBJ2-3; cdr3_length: 14; cdr3_aa: CSAGKLAPLNTQYF; cdr3_nt: TGCAGTGCAGGGAAACTAGCCCCGTTGAATACGCAGTATTTT
clone_size: .; d_call: .; v_call: TRBV5-1; j_call: TRBJ1-1; cdr3_length: 17; cdr3_aa: CASSLHSGVSLNTEAFF; cdr3_nt: TGCGCCAGCAGCTTGCACTCAGGCGTCTCTTTGAACACTGAAGCTTTCTTT
clone_size: many; d_call: TRBD1; v_call: TRBV7-9; j_call: TRBJ1-2; cdr3_length: 14; cdr3_aa: CASSLGTGFDGYTF; cdr3_nt: TGTGCCAGCAGCCTGGGGACAGGGTTCGATGGCTACACCTTC
clone_size: few; d_call: .; v_call: TRBV15; j_call: TRBJ2-3; cdr3_length: 13; cdr3_aa: CATSRAPGDTQYF; cdr3_nt: TGTGCCACCAGCAGGGCCCCGGGGGATACGCAGTATTTT
clone_size: .; d_call: .; v_call: TRBV3-1; j_call: TRBJ1-1; cdr3_length: 14; cdr3_aa: CASSPLLRNTEAFF; cdr3_nt: TGTGCCAGCAGCCCACTCCTTAGGAACACTGAAGCTTTCTTT
clone_size: few; d_call: .; v_call: TRBV5-1; j_call: TRBJ2-7; cdr3_length: 14; cdr3_aa: CASSTMGLSYEQYF; cdr3_nt: TGCGCCAGTTCGACGATGGGACTCTCCTACGAGCAGTACTTC
clone_size: many; d_call: .; v_call: TRBV6-1; j_call: TRBJ2-7; cdr3_length: 13; cdr3_aa: CASSTSTGNEQYF; cdr3_nt: .
clone_size: .; d_call: TRBD1; v_call: TRBV24-1; j_call: TRBJ2-2; cdr3_length: 16; cdr3_aa: CATSERDRGQTGELFF; cdr3_nt: TGTGCCACCAGTGAACGGGACAGGGGGCAAACCGGGGAGCTGTTTTTT
clone_size: many; d_call: TRBD1; v_call: TRBV28; j_call: TRBJ2-2; cdr3_length: 17; cdr3_aa: CASRGNLRDRVSGELFF; cdr3_nt: TGTGCCAGCAGGGGAAACCTCCGGGACAGGGTGTCCGGGGAGCTGTTTTTT
clone_size: many; d_call: TRBD1; v_call: TRBV6-2/TRBV6-3; j_call: TRBJ1-1; cdr3_length: 16; cdr3_aa: CASSYGWTGRGTEAFF; cdr3_nt: TGTGCCAGCAGTTACGGGTGGACAGGGAGAGGCACTGAAGCTTTCTTT
clone_size: many; d_call: TRBD1; v_call: TRBV20-1; j_call: TRBJ1-4; cdr3_length: 13; cdr3_aa: CSARKTGGEKLFF; cdr3_nt: TGCAGTGCTAGAAAGACAGGGGGGGAAAAACTGTTTTTT
clone_size: many; d_call: .; v_call: TRBV7-3; j_call: TRBJ2-2; cdr3_length: 14; cdr3_aa: CASSPSLVTGELFF; cdr3_nt: TGTGCCAGCAGCCCGTCGCTTGTAACCGGGGAGCTGTTTTTT
clone_size: .; d_call: .; v_call: TRBV5-1; j_call: TRBJ1-1; cdr3_length: 15; cdr3_aa: CASSLAGRDAAEAFF; cdr3_nt: TGCGCCAGCAGCTTGGCAGGGAGGGACGCCGCTGAAGCTTTCTTT
clone_size: many; d_call: .; v_call: TRBV24-1; j_call: TRBJ1-4; cdr3_length: 14; cdr3_aa: CATSEGATNEKLFF; cdr3_nt: TGTGCCACCAGTGAGGGGGCAACTAATGAAAAACTGTTTTTT
clone_size: many; d_call: .; v_call: TRBV11-2; j_call: TRBJ2-1; cdr3_length: 15; cdr3_aa: CASSLGTGSYNEQFF; cdr3_nt: TGTGCCAGCAGCTTAGGGACGGGCTCCTACAATGAGCAGTTCTTC
clone_size: .; d_call: .; v_call: TRBV19; j_call: TRBJ1-1; cdr3_length: 16; cdr3_aa: CASSTLAGTGNTEAFF; cdr3_nt: TGTGCCAGTAGTACCTTAGCCGGGACGGGGAACACTGAAGCTTTCTTT
clone_size: many; d_call: TRBD2; v_call: TRBV20-1; j_call: TRBJ2-5; cdr3_length: 10; cdr3_aa: CSAADGGEYF; cdr3_nt: TGCAGTGCCGCGGACGGGGGGGAGTACTTC
clone_size: .; d_call: .; v_call: TRBV20-1; j_call: TRBJ2-5; cdr3_length: 12; cdr3_aa: CSPAPTQETQYF; cdr3_nt: TGCAGTCCGGCCCCCACCCAAGAGACCCAGTACTTC
clone_size: many; d_call: .; v_call: TRBV7-2; j_call: TRBJ2-5; cdr3_length: 14; cdr3_aa: CASSFRGPKETQYF; cdr3_nt: TGTGCCAGTTCGTTCCGGGGCCCTAAGGAGACCCAGTACTTC